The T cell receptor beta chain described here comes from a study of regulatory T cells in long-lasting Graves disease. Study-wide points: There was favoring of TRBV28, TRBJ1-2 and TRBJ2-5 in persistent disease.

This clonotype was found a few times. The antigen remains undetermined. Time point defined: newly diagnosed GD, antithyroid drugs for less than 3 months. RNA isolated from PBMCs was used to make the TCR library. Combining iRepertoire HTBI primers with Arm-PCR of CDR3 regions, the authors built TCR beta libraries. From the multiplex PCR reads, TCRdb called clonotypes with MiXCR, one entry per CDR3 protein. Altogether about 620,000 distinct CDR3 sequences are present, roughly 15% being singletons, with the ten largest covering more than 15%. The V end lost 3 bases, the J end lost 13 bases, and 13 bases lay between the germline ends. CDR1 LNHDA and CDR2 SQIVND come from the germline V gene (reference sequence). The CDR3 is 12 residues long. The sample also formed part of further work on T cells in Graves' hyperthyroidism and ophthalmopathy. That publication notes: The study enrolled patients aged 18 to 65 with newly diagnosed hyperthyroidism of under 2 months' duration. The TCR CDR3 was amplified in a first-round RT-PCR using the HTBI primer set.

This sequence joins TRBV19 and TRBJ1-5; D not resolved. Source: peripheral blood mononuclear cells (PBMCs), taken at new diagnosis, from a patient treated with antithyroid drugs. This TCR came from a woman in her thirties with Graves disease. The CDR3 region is CASSIPDGVQHF. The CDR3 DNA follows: TGTGCCAGTAGTATCCCGGATGGTGTTCAGCATTTT.